A single sample gave rise to the 14 T cell receptor beta chains below, sequenced in a study of beta chain features in type 1 diabetes. Reverse transcription of all isolated RNA meant that expressed TCRB transcripts were sequenced. Method: immunoSEQ multiplex PCR; TCRdb's copy keeps in-frame clones and lacks some. Among 860,000 or so clones listed, 17% were seen once. The sample consisted of naive CD4+ T cells from blood. The receptors shown here come from a woman between 18 and 30 years old in good health.

J is TRBJ1-5 and V is TRBV7-9; D gene uncertain. Deletions cut 3 bases from V and 4 bases from J, with 4 bases between. This CDR3 is built from 12 residues. Germline V gene lookup returns CDR1 SEHNR and CDR2 FQNEAQ (reference sequence). CDR3: CASSFQNQPQHF. CDR3 in DNA: TGTGCCAGCAGCTTCCAAAATCAGCCCCAGCATTTT.

V usage is TRBV7-3 and J usage is TRBJ2-2, with D unclear. V lost 5 bases and J lost 4, with 14 bases in between. CDR1 and CDR2 from the germline V gene are SGHTA and FQGTGA. This CDR3 contains 15 residues. The DNA for the CDR3 is TGTGCCAGCAGCCGAGACTCCTCTGGCACCGGGGAGCTGTTTTTT. Translation gives CASSRDSSGTGELFF.

The chain has TRBV29-1 and TRBJ1-1, with a possible D match to TRBD1 (6 bases). Between the trimmed V and J ends, which lost 7 bases and 0 bases, there was a span of 18 bases. Per germline, CDR1 SQVTM and CDR2 ANQGSEA. This CDR3 is built from 15 residues. The CDR3 region is CSAQKATGLNTEAFF. The CDR3 nucleotides are TGCAGCGCCCAAAAGGCGACAGGTTTGAACACTGAAGCTTTCTTT.

This clone was observed a handful of times. V usage is TRBV7-2 and J usage is TRBJ2-1; D possibly uses TRBD1 or TRBD2 (5 bases each). V lost 5 bases to trimming and J lost 15 bases, with 17 bases between them. CDR1 SGHTA and CDR2 FQGNSA come from the germline V gene. The CDR3 spans 12 residues. The CDR3 bases are TGTGCCAGCAGCGCCCAGCAGGGAGCCCTGTTCTTC. Translation gives CASSAQQGALFF.

CDR3 nucleotide sequence: TGTGCCATCAGTGGAATGGCAGGGGGTTCGGAAACCGGGGAGCTGTTTTTT. It codes for CAISGMAGGSETGELFF. The V call is TRBV10-3, the J call TRBJ2-2, with TRBD1 matching over 7 bases. Trimming cost V 4 bases and J 5 bases; bases outside gene matches: 13. This CDR3 has 17 residues. Germline CDR1 ENHRY, CDR2 SYGVKD.

This chain uses TRBV7-9 with TRBJ2-4; 7 nucleotides align to TRBD1. V shed 5 bases, J shed 5 bases, and the junction held 15 bases outside the gene matches. This CDR3 is built from 17 residues. Germline V gene sequence: CDR1 SEHNR, CDR2 FQNEAQ (reference sequence). The CDR3 nucleotides read TGTGCCAGCAGCCCCAAGGCACAGGGGAGAGGTGAAAACATTCAGTACTTC. Its protein product is CASSPKAQGRGENIQYF.

The CDR3 coding sequence is TGTGCCAGCAGCTTGTTTCTGCAGTCTGATGAAAAACTGTTTTTT. Translation gives CASSLFLQSDEKLFF. This chain links TRBV5-6 with TRBJ1-4, with D uncertain. This CDR3 comprises 15 residues. The ends were cut back, 1 base at V and 6 bases at J, with 13 bases in the middle. Per the germline V gene, CDR1 is SGHDT and CDR2 is YYEEEE.

The rearrangement links TRBV2 to TRBJ2-1; 11 bases are shared with TRBD2. CDR1 and CDR2 (germline): SNHLY, FYNNEI. The CDR3 consists of 16 residues. V dropped 6 bases and J dropped 2; count of bases not matched to a gene: 6. DNA of the CDR3: TGTGCCAGCAGCCCCACTAGCGGGAGCGCCTACAATGAGCAGTTCTTC. This gives the protein CASSPTSGSAYNEQFF.

The rearrangement uses TRBV9 and TRBJ2-1; 11 nucleotides agree with TRBD2. Germline trimming cut 4 bases from V and 3 bases from J; bases unmatched to any gene: 6. CDR1 is SGDLS, CDR2 YYNGEE, per germline. The CDR3 runs to 16 residues. The CDR3 sequence is CASSPIAGGSYNEQFF. CDR3 sequence (DNA): TGTGCCAGCAGCCCCATAGCGGGAGGGAGCTACAATGAGCAGTTCTTC.

J is TRBJ2-3 and V is TRBV27, with a possible D match to TRBD2 (6 bases). This CDR3 contains 16 residues. The V and J ends lost 4 bases and 0 bases respectively, with 14 bases between them. The germline CDR1 and CDR2 sequences are MNHEY and SMNVEV (reference sequence). This CDR3 is CASSSWKAGSTDTQYF. DNA of the CDR3: TGTGCCAGCAGTTCTTGGAAGGCGGGGAGCACAGATACGCAGTATTTT.

Details on this clone: Other DNA sequences of this sample code for an identical CDR3. The rearrangement uses TRBV28 and TRBJ2-7; D possibly matches TRBD1 or TRBD2 (5 bases each). The CDR3 is 15 amino acids. V dropped 5 bases and J dropped 0 bases, with 14 bases sitting between them. Germline loops: CDR1 MDHEN, CDR2 SYDVKM. The CDR3 spells CASSPLGTASYEQYF. DNA of the CDR3: TGTGCCAGCAGTCCCCTGGGGACGGCCTCCTACGAGCAGTACTTC.

The chain uses TRBV2 and TRBJ2-1; D uncertain. The CDR3 runs to 16 residues. Looked up from germline, CDR1 is SNHLY and CDR2 is FYNNEI. Trimming stripped 4 bases from V and 0 bases from J, with 13 bases between. The CDR3: CASSVLPIGSYNEQFF. The DNA for the CDR3 is TGTGCCAGCAGTGTATTGCCCATCGGCTCCTACAATGAGCAGTTCTTC.

The V call is TRBV6-5, the J call TRBJ2-7; D call uncertain. Trimming cost V 0 bases and J 0 bases, with 9 bases left between them. The CDR3 totals 15 residues. Germline V gives CDR1 MNHEY, CDR2 SVGAGI. CDR3 protein: CASSYSPASSYEQYF. CDR3 DNA: TGTGCCAGCAGTTACTCTCCGGCGAGCTCCTACGAGCAGTACTTC.

This clone was detected a few times. Other DNA sequences from this sample encode an identical CDR3 as well. The V and J genes are TRBV5-6 and TRBJ2-3; maybe TRBD2 (6 bases). Germline lookup yields CDR1 SGHDT and CDR2 YYEEEE. The CDR3 consists of 13 residues. The V and J ends lost 4 bases and 2 bases respectively, with 8 bases between them. The CDR3 spells CASSGLSTDTQYF. CDR3 DNA: TGTGCCAGCAGCGGACTATCCACAGATACGCAGTATTTT. The complete variable domain, with remaining parts taken from reference TRBV5-6 and TRBJ2-3, reads DAGVTQSPTHLIKTRGQQVTLRCSPKSGHDTVSWYQQALGQGPQFIFQYYEEEERQRGNFPDRFSGHQFPNYSSELNVNALLLGDSALYLCASSGLSTDTQYFGPGTRLTVL.